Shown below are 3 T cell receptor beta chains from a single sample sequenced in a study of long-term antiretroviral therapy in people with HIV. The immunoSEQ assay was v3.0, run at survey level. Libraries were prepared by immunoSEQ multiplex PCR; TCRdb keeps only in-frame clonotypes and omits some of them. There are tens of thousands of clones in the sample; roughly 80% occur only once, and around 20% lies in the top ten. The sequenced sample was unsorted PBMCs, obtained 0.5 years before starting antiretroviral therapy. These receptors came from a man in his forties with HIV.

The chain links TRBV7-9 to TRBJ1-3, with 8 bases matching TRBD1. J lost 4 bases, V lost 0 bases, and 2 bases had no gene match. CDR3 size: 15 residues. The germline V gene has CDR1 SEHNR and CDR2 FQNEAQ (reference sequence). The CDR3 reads CASSLADRGGNTIYF. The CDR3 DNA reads TGTGCCAGCAGCTTAGCAGACAGGGGAGGAAACACCATATATTTT. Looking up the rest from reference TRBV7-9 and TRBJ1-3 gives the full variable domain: DTGVSQNPRHKITKRGQNVTFRCDPISEHNRLYWYRQTLGQGPEFLTYFQNEAQLEKSRLLSDRFSAERPKGSFSTLEIQRTEQGDSAMYLCASSLADRGGNTIYFGEGSWLTVV.

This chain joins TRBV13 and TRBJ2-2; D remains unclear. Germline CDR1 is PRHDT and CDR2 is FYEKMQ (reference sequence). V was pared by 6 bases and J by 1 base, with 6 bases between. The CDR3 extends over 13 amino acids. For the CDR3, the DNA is TGTGCCAGCAGAGAGGAGAACACCGGGGAGCTGTTTTTT. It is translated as CASREENTGELFF.

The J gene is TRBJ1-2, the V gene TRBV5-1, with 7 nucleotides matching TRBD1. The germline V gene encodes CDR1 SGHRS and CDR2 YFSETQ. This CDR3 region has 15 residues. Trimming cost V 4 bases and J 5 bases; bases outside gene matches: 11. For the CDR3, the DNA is TGCGCCAGCAGCCCCACGACAGGGACGGGGTATGGCTACACCTTC. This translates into CASSPTTGTGYGYTF. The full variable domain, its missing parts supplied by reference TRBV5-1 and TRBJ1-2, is KAGVTQTPRYLIKTRGQQVTLSCSPISGHRSVSWYQQTPGQGLQFLFEYFSETQRNKGNFPGRFSGRQFSNSRSEMNVSTLELGDSALYLCASSPTTGTGYGYTFGSGTRLTVV.